The rows below give T cell receptor beta chains drawn from one sample of a study of somatic mutations in cytotoxic T cells in rheumatoid arthritis. Libraries were prepared by immunoSEQ multiplex PCR; TCRdb keeps only in-frame clonotypes and omits some of them. The sample holds approximately 21,000 clones; 80% to 90% are singletons and the top ten take approximately 3.8%. The sequenced sample consisted of CD8+ T cells sorted from blood. The receptor source for this set is an adult with rheumatoid arthritis. The CDR3 runs from the conserved cysteine through the conserved F or W. The D gene is left open where the match is weak. Size is omitted from some rows. Given values are once, few, many or a class for expanded clones.

v_call,clone_size,j_call,d_call,cdr3_nt,cdr3_aa
TRBV27,-,TRBJ2-1,TRBD2,TGTGCCACCCGGAAGTGGGGGGGAGACAATGAGCAGTTCTTC,CATRKWGGDNEQFF
TRBV29-1,-,TRBJ2-7,-,TGCAGCGTTGAAGGGAGGGACGAGGATTCCTACGAGCAGTACTTC,CSVEGRDEDSYEQYF
TRBV6-6,-,TRBJ2-7,-,TGTGCCAGCAGTTATGGAAGGGAGCAGTACTTC,CASSYGREQYF
TRBV5-6,-,TRBJ2-1,-,TGTGCCAGCAGCTCCCCGTGGAGGGGGGCCTACAATGAGCAGTTCTTC,CASSSPWRGAYNEQFF
TRBV2,-,TRBJ2-7,-,TGTGCCAGCAGACGAGGAGAAGGGGGGCCGCTGTGGTACGAGCAGTACTTC,CASRRGEGGPLWYEQYF
TRBV7-6,-,TRBJ2-1,-,TGTGCCAGCAGCTCCCGGATAGCGGAACACAATGAGCAGTTCTTC,CASSSRIAEHNEQFF
TRBV5-6,-,TRBJ2-7,TRBD1,TGTGCCAGCAGCCCCGGGACAGGGCATGCCGAGCAGTACTTC,CASSPGTGHAEQYF
TRBV7-9,-,TRBJ2-7,TRBD2,TGTGCCAGCACCGGGACGGGGGGGACCGAGCAGTACTTC,CASTGTGGTEQYF
TRBV19,-,TRBJ2-5,-,TGTGCCAGTAGTCTCCAGCGTGACCGCCAAGAGACCCAGTACTTC,CASSLQRDRQETQYF
TRBV7-6,-,TRBJ2-2,-,TGTGCCAGCAGCCCTCACCTACAGGGCGTTACGAACACCGGGGAGCTGTTTTTT,CASSPHLQGVTNTGELFF
TRBV19,-,TRBJ1-1,TRBD1,TGTGCCAGTAGTCCACAGCCCCCGACAGGGGGCACTGAAGCTTTCTTT,CASSPQPPTGGTEAFF
TRBV7-6,-,TRBJ2-7,-,TGTGCCAGCAGTCGTGCAGGTCGCTGGGACGAGCAGTACTTC,CASSRAGRWDEQYF
TRBV19,-,TRBJ2-3,TRBD2,TGTGCCAGTAGTAAAAATAGCCCCCAGGTGGCTAGCGGGGGCCCAGATACGCAGTATTTT,CASSKNSPQVASGGPDTQYF
TRBV7-9,-,TRBJ1-2,-,TGTGCCAGCAGCTTAGGATCTGGGACTAACTATGGCTACACCTTC,CASSLGSGTNYGYTF
TRBV5-1,-,TRBJ2-5,-,TGCGCCAGCGCCCCACCAGGGTCTCGGCAAGAGACCCAGTACTTC,CASAPPGSRQETQYF
TRBV6-1,-,TRBJ2-7,TRBD1,TGTGCCAGCAGTGACAGGGGGTTGACTGACGAGCAGTACTTC,CASSDRGLTDEQYF
TRBV11-2,-,TRBJ2-1,-,TGTGCCAGCAGCTTAGAAGGGGTTGCGCAGTTCTTC,CASSLEGVAQFF
TRBV7-6,few,TRBJ2-7,TRBD1,TGTGCCAGCAGCTCTCCCCTAGGACAGGGGGACGAGCAGTACTTC,CASSSPLGQGDEQYF
TRBV7-9,-,TRBJ1-1,-,TGTGCCAGCAGGTCGAGGACGGTCGAAGCTTTCTTT,CASRSRTVEAFF
TRBV19,-,TRBJ1-2,TRBD1,TGTGCCAGTAGTATAGGACCCCTGACTGACAGGGCGTTTTATGGCTACACCTTC,CASSIGPLTDRAFYGYTF
TRBV27,few,TRBJ2-7,-,TGTGCCAGCAGTAGGGCGGTTTCCTACGAGCAGTACTTC,CASSRAVSYEQYF
TRBV11-2,-,TRBJ2-7,-,TGTGCCAGCAGCTTAGGGGCCCCTTACGAGCAGTACTTC,CASSLGAPYEQYF
TRBV2,-,TRBJ2-1,TRBD2,TGTGCCAGCTGCCGGGAGGATGGGAATGAGCAGTTCTTC,CASCREDGNEQFF
TRBV6-4,-,TRBJ2-2,TRBD1,TGTGCCAGCAGCGAAGGGACAGGGGACACCGGGGAGCTGTTTTTT,CASSEGTGDTGELFF
TRBV29-1,medium-sized,TRBJ2-7,-,TGCAGCGTTGCTACATCGGGTTCATACGAGCAGTACTTC,CSVATSGSYEQYF
TRBV27,-,TRBJ2-7,-,TGTGCCAGCAGTTCCGGACCAGGCAACGAGCAGTACTTC,CASSSGPGNEQYF
TRBV6-1,few,TRBJ1-5,-,TGTGCCAGCAGTGAACAGGGCAGTGGGCAGCCCCAGCATTTT,CASSEQGSGQPQHF
TRBV4-3,-,TRBJ2-3,-,TGCGCCAGCAGCCAAGGGTGGGCTTCCGAGGATTGTACGCAGTATTTT,CASSQGWASEDCTQYF
TRBV7-9,-,TRBJ2-7,TRBD1,TGTGCCAGCAGCTTTGGACAGGCCCTCAACGAGCAGTACTTC,CASSFGQALNEQYF
TRBV28,-,TRBJ2-1,-,TGTGCCAGCAGTTCACTAGAACTCCTTTACAATGAGCAGTTCTTC,CASSSLELLYNEQFF
TRBV7-8,-,TRBJ1-3,TRBD1,TGTGCCAGCAGCTTAGGGGACAGGGTGAACACCATATATTTT,CASSLGDRVNTIYF
TRBV6-6,-,TRBJ2-5,TRBD2,TGTGCCAGCAGTTACGGGACTACCAATAAAGAGACCCAGTACTTC,CASSYGTTNKETQYF
TRBV2,once,TRBJ2-7,TRBD1,TGTGCCAGCAGTGAAGGGACAGGGCAGTACGAGCAGTACTTC,CASSEGTGQYEQYF
TRBV6-5,-,TRBJ2-1,-,TGTGCCAGCAGTTACGGGTTGGGTAGCTCCTACAATGAGCAGTTCTTC,CASSYGLGSSYNEQFF
TRBV11-2,few,TRBJ2-7,-,TGTGCCAGCAGCTTAGACACCTCCTACGAGCAGTACTTC,CASSLDTSYEQYF
TRBV11-2,-,TRBJ2-7,-,TGTGCCAGCAGCTTGGGTACGAGGGACGGCTACGAGCAGTACTTC,CASSLGTRDGYEQYF
TRBV7-8,-,TRBJ1-4,TRBD1,TGTGCCAGCAGCTCGGGACAGGTTAATGAAAAACTGTTTTTT,CASSSGQVNEKLFF
TRBV2,-,TRBJ1-4,-,TGTGCCAGCAGTGTTTTTGGGGCCGCGCGAAATGAAAAACTGTTTTTT,CASSVFGAARNEKLFF
TRBV28,-,TRBJ2-7,-,TGTGCCAGCAGTTTATGGGGCAGCCCCTACGAGCAGTACTTC,CASSLWGSPYEQYF
TRBV7-2,-,TRBJ2-1,TRBD2,TGTGCCAGCAGCACAGGACTAGCGGGGTACAATGAGCAGTTCTTC,CASSTGLAGYNEQFF
TRBV15,few,TRBJ1-1,TRBD1,TGTGCCACCAGGACAGGGACTTGGAACACTGAAGCTTTCTTT,CATRTGTWNTEAFF
TRBV10-3,-,TRBJ2-2,-,TGTGCCATCAGTGACGGGACGCTGAACACCGGGGAGCTGTTTTTT,CAISDGTLNTGELFF
TRBV4-1,-,TRBJ2-7,TRBD2,TGCGCCAGCAGCCAAGGACAGCGGGGGCCCCTCGAGCAGTACTTC,CASSQGQRGPLEQYF
TRBV6-5,-,TRBJ2-7,TRBD1,TGTGCCAGCACTCCTTCCGGGACAGCCAGCTACGAGCAGTACTTC,CASTPSGTASYEQYF
TRBV7-6,-,TRBJ1-4,-,TGTGCCAGCAGCTCCCGGGACACCCCGGGGGATGAAAAACTGTTTTTT,CASSSRDTPGDEKLFF
TRBV5-6,-,TRBJ1-4,-,TGTGCCAGCAGCTACCGCCGGTTCGGGGATGAAAAACTGTTTTTT,CASSYRRFGDEKLFF
TRBV19,-,TRBJ1-1,-,TGTGCCACAGCCGGGGGCTTCGCTGAAGCTTTCTTT,CATAGGFAEAFF
TRBV7-9,-,TRBJ1-1,-,TGTGCCAGCAGCCAAGGGGACACTGAAGCTTTCTTT,CASSQGDTEAFF
TRBV4-3,once,TRBJ2-1,-,TGCGCCAGCAGCCAAGATATTGACCGCAATGAGCAGTTCTTC,CASSQDIDRNEQFF
TRBV7-2,-,TRBJ2-7,-,TGTGCCAGCAGCTCCCCTCTAGGACGGGGGGCAGAGAGCTCCTACGAGCAGTACTTC,CASSSPLGRGAESSYEQYF
TRBV7-6,-,TRBJ2-7,TRBD1,TGTGCCAGCAGCTTAGCGCCTGGAGGGACAGGGCACGAGCAGTACTTC,CASSLAPGGTGHEQYF
TRBV2,-,TRBJ1-1,TRBD1,TGTGCCAGCAGTGGAGGACAGGGAGTTTCGAACACTGAAGCTTTCTTT,CASSGGQGVSNTEAFF